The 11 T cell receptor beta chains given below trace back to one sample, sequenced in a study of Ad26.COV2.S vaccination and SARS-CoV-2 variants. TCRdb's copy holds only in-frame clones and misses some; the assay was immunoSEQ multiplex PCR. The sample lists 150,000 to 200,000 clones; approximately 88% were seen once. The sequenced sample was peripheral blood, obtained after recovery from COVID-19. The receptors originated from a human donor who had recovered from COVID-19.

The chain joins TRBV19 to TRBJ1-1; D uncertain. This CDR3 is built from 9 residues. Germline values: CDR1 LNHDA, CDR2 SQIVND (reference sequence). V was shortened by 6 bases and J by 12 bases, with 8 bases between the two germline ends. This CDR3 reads CASSRMTFF. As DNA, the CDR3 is TGTGCCAGTAGCCGGATGACTTTCTTT.

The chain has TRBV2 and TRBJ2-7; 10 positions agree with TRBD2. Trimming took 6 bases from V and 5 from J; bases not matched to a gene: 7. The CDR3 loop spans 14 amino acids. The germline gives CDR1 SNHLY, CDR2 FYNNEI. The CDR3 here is CASRISGRFDEQYF. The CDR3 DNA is TGTGCCAGCAGAATTAGCGGGAGGTTCGACGAGCAGTACTTC. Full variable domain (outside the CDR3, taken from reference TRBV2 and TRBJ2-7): EPEVTQTPSHQVTQMGQEVILRCVPISNHLYFYWYRQILGQKVEFLVSFYNNEISEKSEIFDDQFSVERPDGSNFTLKIRSTKLEDSAMYFCASRISGRFDEQYFGPGTRLTVT.

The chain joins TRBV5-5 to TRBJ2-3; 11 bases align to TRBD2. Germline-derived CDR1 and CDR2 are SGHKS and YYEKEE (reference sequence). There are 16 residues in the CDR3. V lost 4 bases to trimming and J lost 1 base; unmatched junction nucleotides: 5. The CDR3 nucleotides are TGTGCCAGCAGCACAGGGACTAGCGGACGCACAGATACGCAGTATTTT. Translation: CASSTGTSGRTDTQYF.

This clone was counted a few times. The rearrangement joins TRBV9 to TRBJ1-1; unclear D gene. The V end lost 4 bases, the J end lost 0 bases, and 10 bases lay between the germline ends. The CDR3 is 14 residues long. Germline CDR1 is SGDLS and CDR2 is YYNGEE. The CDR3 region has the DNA TGTGCCAGCAGCCCGCAATTAGTGAACACTGAAGCTTTCTTT. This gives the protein CASSPQLVNTEAFF.

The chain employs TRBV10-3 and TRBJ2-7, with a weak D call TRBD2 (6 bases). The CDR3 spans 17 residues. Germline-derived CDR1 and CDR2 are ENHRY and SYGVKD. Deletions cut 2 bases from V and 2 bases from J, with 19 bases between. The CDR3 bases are TGTGCCATCAGTGAGATCGGTGGCGGGACCAGGGCCTACGAGCAGTACTTC. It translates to CAISEIGGGTRAYEQYF.

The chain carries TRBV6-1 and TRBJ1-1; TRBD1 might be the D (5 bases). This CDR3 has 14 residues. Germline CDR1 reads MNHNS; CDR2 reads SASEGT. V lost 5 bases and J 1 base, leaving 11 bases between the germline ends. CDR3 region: CASSQLGGNTEAFF. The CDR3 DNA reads TGTGCCAGCAGTCAACTTGGGGGGAACACTGAAGCTTTCTTT.

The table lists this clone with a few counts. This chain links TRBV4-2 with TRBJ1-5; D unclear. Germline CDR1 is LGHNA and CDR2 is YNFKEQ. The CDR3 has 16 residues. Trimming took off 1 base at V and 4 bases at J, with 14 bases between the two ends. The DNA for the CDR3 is TGTGCCAGCAGCCAAGTGCTCTCCAGCGGAAATCAGCCCCAGCATTTT. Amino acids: CASSQVLSSGNQPQHF.

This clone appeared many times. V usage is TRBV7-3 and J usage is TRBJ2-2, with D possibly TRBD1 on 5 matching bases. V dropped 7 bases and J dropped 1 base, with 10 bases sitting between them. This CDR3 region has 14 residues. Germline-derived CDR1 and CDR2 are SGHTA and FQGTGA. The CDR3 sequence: CASKMGQNTGELFF. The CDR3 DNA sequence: TGTGCCAGCAAAATGGGGCAGAACACCGGGGAGCTGTTTTTT. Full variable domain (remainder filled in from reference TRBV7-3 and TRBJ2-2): GAGVSQTPSNKVTEKGKYVELRCDPISGHTALYWYRQSLGQGPEFLIYFQGTGAADDSGLPNDRFFAVRPEGSVSTLKIQRTERGDSAVYLCASKMGQNTGELFFGEGSRLTVL.

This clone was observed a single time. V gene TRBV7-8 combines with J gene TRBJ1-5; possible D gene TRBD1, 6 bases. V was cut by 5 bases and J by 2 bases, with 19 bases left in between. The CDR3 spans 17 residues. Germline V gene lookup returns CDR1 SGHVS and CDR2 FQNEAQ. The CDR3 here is CASSPSLAGVGNQPQHF. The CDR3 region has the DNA TGTGCCAGCAGCCCCAGTCTGGCAGGGGTTGGCAATCAGCCCCAGCATTTT. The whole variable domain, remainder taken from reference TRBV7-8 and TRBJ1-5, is GAGVSQSPRYKVAKRGQDVALRCDPISGHVSLFWYQQALGQGPEFLTYFQNEAQLDKSGLPSDRFFAERPEGSVSTLKIQRTQQEDSAVYLCASSPSLAGVGNQPQHFGDGTRLSIL.

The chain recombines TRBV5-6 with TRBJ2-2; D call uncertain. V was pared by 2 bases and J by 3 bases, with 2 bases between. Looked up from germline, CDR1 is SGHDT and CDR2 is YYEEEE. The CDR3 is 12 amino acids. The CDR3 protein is CASSLYTGELFF. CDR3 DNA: TGTGCCAGCAGCTTATACACCGGGGAGCTGTTTTTT.

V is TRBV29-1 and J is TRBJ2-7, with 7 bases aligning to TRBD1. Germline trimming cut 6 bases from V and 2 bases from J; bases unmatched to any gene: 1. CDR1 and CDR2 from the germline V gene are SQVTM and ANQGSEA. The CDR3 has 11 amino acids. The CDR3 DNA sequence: TGCAGCGTCGGGACAGCCTACGAGCAGTACTTC. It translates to CSVGTAYEQYF.